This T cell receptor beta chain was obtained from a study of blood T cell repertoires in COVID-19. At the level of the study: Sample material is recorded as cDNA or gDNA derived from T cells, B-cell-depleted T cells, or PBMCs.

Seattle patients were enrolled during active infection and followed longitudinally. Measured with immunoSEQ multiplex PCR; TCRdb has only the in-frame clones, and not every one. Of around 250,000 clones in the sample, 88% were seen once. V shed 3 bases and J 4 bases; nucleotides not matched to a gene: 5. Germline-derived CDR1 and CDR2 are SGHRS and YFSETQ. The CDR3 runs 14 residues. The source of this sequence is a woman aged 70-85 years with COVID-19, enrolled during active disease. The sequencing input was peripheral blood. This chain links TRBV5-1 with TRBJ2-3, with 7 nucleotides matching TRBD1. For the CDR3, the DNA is TGCGCCAGCAGCTCTGGACAGGCCCCAGATACGCAGTATTTT. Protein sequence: CASSSGQAPDTQYF.